A selection of T cell receptor beta chains follows, all from one sample in a study of CD8+ T cells in alopecia areata. Sequenced by immunoSEQ multiplex PCR; TCRdb stores in-frame clones only, minus some. The table records around 140,000 clones, around 86% of them present only once. Specimen: CD8+ T cells sorted from blood, collected at week 0. The receptors come from a human donor with alopecia areata. The CDR3 runs from the conserved cysteine through the conserved F or W. Fields, in order: V gene, clone size, D gene, J gene, CDR3 DNA, CDR3 protein. The D gene is left open where the match is weak. Size is omitted from some rows. Given values are once, few, many or a class for expanded clones.

v_call: TRBV27
clone_size: -
d_call: -
j_call: TRBJ2-5
cdr3_nt: TGTGCCAGCAGTTTATCTTGGGGAAGTCCAGAGACCCAGTACTTC
cdr3_aa: CASSLSWGSPETQYF

v_call: TRBV5-8
clone_size: -
d_call: TRBD2
j_call: TRBJ2-3
cdr3_nt: TGTGCCAGCAGCTTCAGCAGCGGGAGAGTGGATACGCAGTATTTT
cdr3_aa: CASSFSSGRVDTQYF

v_call: TRBV14
clone_size: -
d_call: -
j_call: TRBJ1-1
cdr3_nt: TGTGCCAGCAGCCCCTTCTACAGGGCTGAAGCTTTCTTT
cdr3_aa: CASSPFYRAEAFF

v_call: TRBV29-1
clone_size: -
d_call: TRBD2
j_call: TRBJ2-1
cdr3_nt: TGCAGCGGTGAAGCGGGAGGGACCTACAATGAGCAGTTCTTC
cdr3_aa: CSGEAGGTYNEQFF

v_call: TRBV11-2
clone_size: few
d_call: TRBD2
j_call: TRBJ2-7
cdr3_nt: TGTGCCAGCAGCTTTCTTCTCGGACTAGCGGGGGGCTACGAGCAGTACTTC
cdr3_aa: CASSFLLGLAGGYEQYF

v_call: TRBV10-3
clone_size: -
d_call: -
j_call: TRBJ2-2
cdr3_nt: TGTGCCATCAGTGAGTCTAGCGGAAACACCGGGGAGCTGTTTTTT
cdr3_aa: CAISESSGNTGELFF

v_call: TRBV9
clone_size: once
d_call: -
j_call: TRBJ2-3
cdr3_nt: TGTGCCAGCAGTCAAGTGCTATCTTTTAGCACAGATACGCAGTATTTT
cdr3_aa: CASSQVLSFSTDTQYF

v_call: TRBV4-1
clone_size: -
d_call: TRBD1
j_call: TRBJ1-4
cdr3_nt: TGCGCCAGCAGCCAAGAAGAAGGGACAGTTAATGAAAAACTGTTTTTT
cdr3_aa: CASSQEEGTVNEKLFF

v_call: TRBV19
clone_size: -
d_call: -
j_call: TRBJ2-3
cdr3_nt: TGTGCCAGTAGCACAACAGTCGGGGAGCGAGGAGATACGCAGTATTTT
cdr3_aa: CASSTTVGERGDTQYF

v_call: TRBV27
clone_size: -
d_call: -
j_call: TRBJ1-1
cdr3_nt: TGTGCCAGCGGGCAGGGCAGTAACACTGAAGCTTTCTTT
cdr3_aa: CASGQGSNTEAFF

v_call: TRBV29-1
clone_size: -
d_call: -
j_call: TRBJ1-1
cdr3_nt: TGCAGCGTCTGGGTAGTTGAAGCTTTCTTT
cdr3_aa: CSVWVVEAFF

v_call: TRBV7-3
clone_size: -
d_call: TRBD2
j_call: TRBJ2-3
cdr3_nt: TGTGCCAGCAGCCCCGGGCGGGAGGGCGTGGATACGCAGTATTTT
cdr3_aa: CASSPGREGVDTQYF

v_call: TRBV14
clone_size: -
d_call: -
j_call: TRBJ2-4
cdr3_nt: TGTGCCAGCAGCCAAGGGTTTATTCAGTACTTC
cdr3_aa: CASSQGFIQYF

v_call: TRBV20-1
clone_size: -
d_call: -
j_call: TRBJ2-7
cdr3_nt: TGCAGTGCTAGTTGGGGGTTCGAGCAGTACTTC
cdr3_aa: CSASWGFEQYF

v_call: TRBV29-1
clone_size: -
d_call: TRBD2
j_call: TRBJ2-1
cdr3_nt: TGCAGCGCTGTTGATCCCGGGACTAGCAGTTACAATGAGCAGTTCTTC
cdr3_aa: CSAVDPGTSSYNEQFF

v_call: TRBV6-1
clone_size: -
d_call: -
j_call: TRBJ2-2
cdr3_nt: TGTGCCAGCCTCTGGCCAAACACCGGGGAGCTGTTTTTT
cdr3_aa: CASLWPNTGELFF

v_call: TRBV5-1
clone_size: -
d_call: TRBD2
j_call: TRBJ2-7
cdr3_nt: TGCGCCAGCAGCCTAGCGGGAGGACCCTTTCCCTACGAGCAGTACTTC
cdr3_aa: CASSLAGGPFPYEQYF

v_call: TRBV7-3
clone_size: -
d_call: TRBD1
j_call: TRBJ2-6
cdr3_nt: TGTGCCAGCAGGGGGACAGGGACGACTGGGGCCAACGTCCTGACTTTC
cdr3_aa: CASRGTGTTGANVLTF

v_call: TRBV23-1
clone_size: few
d_call: -
j_call: TRBJ2-1
cdr3_nt: TGCGCCAGCAGTCGGGGCAGGCGAACGATTTTGCAGTTCTTC
cdr3_aa: CASSRGRRTILQFF

v_call: TRBV7-2
clone_size: -
d_call: -
j_call: TRBJ2-1
cdr3_nt: TGTGCCAGCAGCCTATATCGGGGTGAGCAGTTCTTC
cdr3_aa: CASSLYRGEQFF

v_call: TRBV7-9
clone_size: -
d_call: -
j_call: TRBJ1-1
cdr3_nt: TGTGCCACCCAGACCGGGGGAAACACTGAAGCTTTCTTT
cdr3_aa: CATQTGGNTEAFF

v_call: TRBV28
clone_size: -
d_call: -
j_call: TRBJ1-3
cdr3_nt: TGTGCCAGCAGTACGGTCGGTTGGCAGCGTGGAAACACCATATATTTT
cdr3_aa: CASSTVGWQRGNTIYF

v_call: TRBV27
clone_size: -
d_call: TRBD2
j_call: TRBJ2-7
cdr3_nt: TGTGCCAGCAGTTCCTGGGCGGGAGGGCCTGATGAGCAGTACTTC
cdr3_aa: CASSSWAGGPDEQYF